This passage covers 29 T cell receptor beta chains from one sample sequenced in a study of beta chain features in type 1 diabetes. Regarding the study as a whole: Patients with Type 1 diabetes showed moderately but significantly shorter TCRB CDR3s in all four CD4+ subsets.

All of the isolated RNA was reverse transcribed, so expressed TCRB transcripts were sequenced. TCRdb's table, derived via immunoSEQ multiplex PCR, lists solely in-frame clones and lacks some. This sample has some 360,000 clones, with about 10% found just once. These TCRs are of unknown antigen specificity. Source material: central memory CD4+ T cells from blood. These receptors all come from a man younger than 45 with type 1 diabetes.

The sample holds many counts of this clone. CDR3 bases: TGTGCCAGCAGGCAAAACGGGGAGCTGTTTTTT. This codes for CASRQNGELFF. This chain uses TRBV6-5 with TRBJ2-2; unclear D gene. V was cut by 6 bases and J by 7 bases, with 6 bases left in between. Germline V gene sequence: CDR1 MNHEY, CDR2 SVGAGI. This CDR3 contains 11 residues.

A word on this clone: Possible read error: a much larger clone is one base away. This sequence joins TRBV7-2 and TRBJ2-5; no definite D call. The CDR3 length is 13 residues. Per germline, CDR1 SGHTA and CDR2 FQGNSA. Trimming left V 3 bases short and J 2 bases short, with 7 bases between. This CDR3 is CASSFGAQETQYF. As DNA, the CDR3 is TGTGCCAGCAGCTTCGGCGCGCAAGAGACCCAGTACTTC.

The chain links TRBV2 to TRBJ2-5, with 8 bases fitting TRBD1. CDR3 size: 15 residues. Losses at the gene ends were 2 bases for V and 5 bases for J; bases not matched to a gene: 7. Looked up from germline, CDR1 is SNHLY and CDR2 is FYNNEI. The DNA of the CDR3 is TGTGCCAGCAGTGAACAGACAGGGGCCGGCGAGACCCAGTACTTC. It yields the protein CASSEQTGAGETQYF.

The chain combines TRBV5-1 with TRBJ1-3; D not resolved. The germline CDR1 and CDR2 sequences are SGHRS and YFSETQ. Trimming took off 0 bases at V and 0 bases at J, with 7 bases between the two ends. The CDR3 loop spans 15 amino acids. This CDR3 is CASSLEAVSGNTIYF. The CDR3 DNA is TGCGCCAGCAGCTTGGAGGCAGTCTCTGGAAACACCATATATTTT.

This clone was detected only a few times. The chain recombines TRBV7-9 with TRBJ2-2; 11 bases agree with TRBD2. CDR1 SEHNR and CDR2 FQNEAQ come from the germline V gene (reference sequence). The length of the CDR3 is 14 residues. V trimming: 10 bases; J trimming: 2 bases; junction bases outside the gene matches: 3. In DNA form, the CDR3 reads TGTGCCATCGGGACTAGCGGAAACACCGGGGAGCTGTTTTTT. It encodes CAIGTSGNTGELFF.

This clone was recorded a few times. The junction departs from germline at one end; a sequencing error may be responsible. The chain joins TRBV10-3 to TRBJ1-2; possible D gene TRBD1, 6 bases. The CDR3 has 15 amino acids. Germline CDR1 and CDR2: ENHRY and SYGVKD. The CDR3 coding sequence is TGTGCCAGCAGTTACTCGAGGGGGGGGAGCTATGGCTACACCTTC. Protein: CASSYSRGGSYGYTF.

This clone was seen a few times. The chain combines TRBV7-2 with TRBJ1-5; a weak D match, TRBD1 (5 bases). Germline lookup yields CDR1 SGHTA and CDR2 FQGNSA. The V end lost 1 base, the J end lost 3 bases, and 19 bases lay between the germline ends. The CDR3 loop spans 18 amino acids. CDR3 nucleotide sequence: TGTGCCAGCAGCTTAGGGGCAGGGTCGGCAGGCAACAATCAGCCCCAGCATTTT. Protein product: CASSLGAGSAGNNQPQHF.

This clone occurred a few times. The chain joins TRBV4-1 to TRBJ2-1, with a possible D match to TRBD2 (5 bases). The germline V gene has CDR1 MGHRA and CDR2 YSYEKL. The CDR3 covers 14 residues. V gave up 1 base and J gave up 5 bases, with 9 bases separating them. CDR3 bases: TGCGCCAGCAGCCAAGCGTCAGCGGACAATGAGCAGTTCTTC. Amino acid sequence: CASSQASADNEQFF.

CDR3 in amino acids: CASSRTGTDTQYF. CDR3 nucleotides: TGTGCCAGCAGCCGGACGGGCACAGATACGCAGTATTTT. The rearrangement uses TRBV4-2 and TRBJ2-3; unclear D gene. The germline V and J ends were trimmed by 4 bases and 1 base, with 6 bases remaining between them. The germline V gene has CDR1 LGHNA and CDR2 YNFKEQ. The CDR3 totals 13 residues.

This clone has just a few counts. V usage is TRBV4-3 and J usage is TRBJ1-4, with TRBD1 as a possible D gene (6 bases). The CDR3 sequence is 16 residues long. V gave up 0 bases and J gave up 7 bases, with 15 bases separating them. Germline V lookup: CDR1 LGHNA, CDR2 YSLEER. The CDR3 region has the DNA TGCGCCAGCAGCCAAGATATTGGGGGGCGCGGTGAAAAACTGTTTTTT. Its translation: CASSQDIGGRGEKLFF.

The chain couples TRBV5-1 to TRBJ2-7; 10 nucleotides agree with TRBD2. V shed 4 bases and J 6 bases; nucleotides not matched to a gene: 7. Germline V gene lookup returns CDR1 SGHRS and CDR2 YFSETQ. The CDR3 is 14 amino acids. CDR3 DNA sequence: TGCGCCAGCAGCCCCATGGGGACTAGCGTCGAGCAGTACTTC. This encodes CASSPMGTSVEQYF.

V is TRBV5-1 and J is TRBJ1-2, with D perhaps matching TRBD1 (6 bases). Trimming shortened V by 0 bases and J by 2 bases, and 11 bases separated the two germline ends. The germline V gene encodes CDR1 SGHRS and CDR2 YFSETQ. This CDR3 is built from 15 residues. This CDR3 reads CASSLGDQGNYGYTF. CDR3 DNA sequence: TGCGCCAGCAGCTTGGGCGACCAGGGGAACTATGGCTACACCTTC.

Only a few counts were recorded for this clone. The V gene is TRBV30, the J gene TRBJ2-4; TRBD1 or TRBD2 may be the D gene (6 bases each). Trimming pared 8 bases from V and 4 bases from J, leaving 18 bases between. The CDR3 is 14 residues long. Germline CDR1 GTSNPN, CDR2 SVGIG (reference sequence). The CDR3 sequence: CASTPDSGKNIQYF. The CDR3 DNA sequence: TGTGCCAGTACCCCGGACAGCGGGAAAAACATTCAGTACTTC.

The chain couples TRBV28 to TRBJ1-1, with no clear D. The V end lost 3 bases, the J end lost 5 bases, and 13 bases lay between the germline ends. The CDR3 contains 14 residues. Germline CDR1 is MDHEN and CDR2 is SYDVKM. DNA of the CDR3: TGTGCCAGCAGTTTTTTTCACCAAAGAACTGAAGCTTTCTTT. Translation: CASSFFHQRTEAFF.

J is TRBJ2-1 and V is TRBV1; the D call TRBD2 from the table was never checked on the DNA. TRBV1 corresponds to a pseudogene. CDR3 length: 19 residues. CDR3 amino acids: CTSSHIGLPAASSYNEQFF. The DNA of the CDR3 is TGCACCAGCAGCCACATAGGACTTCCGGCCGCGAGCTCCTACAATGAGCAGTTCTTC.

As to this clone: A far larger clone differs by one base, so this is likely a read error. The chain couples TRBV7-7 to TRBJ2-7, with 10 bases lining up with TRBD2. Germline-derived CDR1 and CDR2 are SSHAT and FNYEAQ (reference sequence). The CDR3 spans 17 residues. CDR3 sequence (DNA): TGTGCTAGCAGCTTGGGGACTAGCGAGACCTTCTCCTACGAGCAGTACTTC. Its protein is CASSLGTSETFSYEQYF.

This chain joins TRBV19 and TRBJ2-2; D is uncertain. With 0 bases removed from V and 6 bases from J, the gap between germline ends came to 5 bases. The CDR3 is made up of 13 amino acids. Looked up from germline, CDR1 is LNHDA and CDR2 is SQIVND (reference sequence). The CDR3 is CASSIDWAGELFF. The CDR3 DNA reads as TGTGCCAGTAGTATAGATTGGGCCGGGGAGCTGTTTTTT. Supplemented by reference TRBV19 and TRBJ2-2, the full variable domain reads DGGITQSPKYLFRKEGQNVTLSCEQNLNHDAMYWYRQDPGQGLRLIYYSQIVNDFQKGDIAEGYSVSREKKESFPLTVTSAQKNPTAFYLCASSIDWAGELFFGEGSRLTVL.

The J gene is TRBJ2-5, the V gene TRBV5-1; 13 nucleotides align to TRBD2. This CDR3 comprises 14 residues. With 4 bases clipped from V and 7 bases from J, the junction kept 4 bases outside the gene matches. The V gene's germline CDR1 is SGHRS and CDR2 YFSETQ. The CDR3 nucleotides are TGCGCCAGCAGCACGGGACTAGCGGGAAGGACCCAGTACTTC. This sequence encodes CASSTGLAGRTQYF. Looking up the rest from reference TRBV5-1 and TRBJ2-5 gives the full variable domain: KAGVTQTPRYLIKTRGQQVTLSCSPISGHRSVSWYQQTPGQGLQFLFEYFSETQRNKGNFPGRFSGRQFSNSRSEMNVSTLELGDSALYLCASSTGLAGRTQYFGPGTRLLVL.

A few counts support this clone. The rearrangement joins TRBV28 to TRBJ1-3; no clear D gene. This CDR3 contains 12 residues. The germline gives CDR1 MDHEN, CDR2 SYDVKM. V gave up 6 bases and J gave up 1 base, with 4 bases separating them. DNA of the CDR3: TGTGCCAGCAGGGAGTCTGGAAACACCATATATTTT. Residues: CASRESGNTIYF.

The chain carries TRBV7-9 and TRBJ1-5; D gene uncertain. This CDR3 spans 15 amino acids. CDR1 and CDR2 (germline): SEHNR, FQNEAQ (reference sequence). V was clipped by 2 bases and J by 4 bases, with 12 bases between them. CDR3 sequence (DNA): TGTGCCAGCAGCTTAAACGCGGCCCTTAATCAGCCCCAGCATTTT. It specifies CASSLNAALNQPQHF.

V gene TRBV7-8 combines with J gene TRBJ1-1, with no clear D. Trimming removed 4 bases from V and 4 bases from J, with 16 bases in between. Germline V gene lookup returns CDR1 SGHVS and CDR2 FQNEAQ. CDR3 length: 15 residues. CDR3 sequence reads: CASSSGPATSTEAFF. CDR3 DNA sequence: TGTGCCAGCAGCTCCGGGCCAGCGACGAGCACTGAAGCTTTCTTT.

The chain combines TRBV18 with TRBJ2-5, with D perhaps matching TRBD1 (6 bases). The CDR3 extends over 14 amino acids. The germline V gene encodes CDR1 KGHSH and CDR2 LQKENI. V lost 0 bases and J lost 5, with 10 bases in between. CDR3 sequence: CASSPPGGRETQYF. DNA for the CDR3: TGTGCCAGCTCACCACCTGGGGGCCGGGAGACCCAGTACTTC.

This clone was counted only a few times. The CDR3 loop is CASSEREGGISNQPQHF. CDR3 sequence (DNA): TGTGCCAGCAGTGAAAGGGAAGGGGGCATAAGCAATCAGCCCCAGCATTTT. The chain links TRBV2 to TRBJ1-5; 7 nucleotides line up with TRBD1. V was clipped by 2 bases and J by 1 base; unmatched bases: 8. Germline V lookup: CDR1 SNHLY, CDR2 FYNNEI. CDR3 size: 17 residues.

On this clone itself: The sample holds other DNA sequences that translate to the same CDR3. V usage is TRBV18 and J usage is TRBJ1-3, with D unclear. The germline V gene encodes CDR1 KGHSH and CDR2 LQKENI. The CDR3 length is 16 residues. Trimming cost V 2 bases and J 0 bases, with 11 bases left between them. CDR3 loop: CASSPYDVSSGNTIYF. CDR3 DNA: TGTGCCAGCTCACCATATGATGTATCCTCTGGAAACACCATATATTTT.

This CDR3 is CASAYSSGDRYEQYF. CDR3 bases: TGTGCCAGCGCTTATTCTAGCGGGGACAGATACGAGCAGTACTTC. This chain joins TRBV7-2 and TRBJ2-7, with 9 positions matching TRBD2. Per germline, CDR1 SGHTA and CDR2 FQGNSA. V gave up 8 bases and J gave up 4 bases; unmatched junction bases: 12. The CDR3 length is 15 residues.

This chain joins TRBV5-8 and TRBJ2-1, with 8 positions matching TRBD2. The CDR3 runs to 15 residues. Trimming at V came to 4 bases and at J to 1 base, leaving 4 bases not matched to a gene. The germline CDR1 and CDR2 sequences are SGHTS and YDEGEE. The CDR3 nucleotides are TGTGCCAGCAGCCAGAGCGGGAGTTCCTACAATGAGCAGTTCTTC. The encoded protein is CASSQSGSSYNEQFF.

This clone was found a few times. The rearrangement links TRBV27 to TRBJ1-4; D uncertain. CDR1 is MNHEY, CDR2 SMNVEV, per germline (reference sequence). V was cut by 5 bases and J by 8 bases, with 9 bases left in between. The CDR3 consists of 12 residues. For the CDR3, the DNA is TGTGCCAGCAGTCACCGAAGGGAAAAACTGTTTTTT. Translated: CASSHRREKLFF.

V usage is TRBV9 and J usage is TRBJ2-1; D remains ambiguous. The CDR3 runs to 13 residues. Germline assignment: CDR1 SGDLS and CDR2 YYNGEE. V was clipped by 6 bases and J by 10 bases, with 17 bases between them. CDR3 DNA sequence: TGTGCCAGCATCCTATCTTTTGGTTACGAGCAGTTCTTC. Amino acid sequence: CASILSFGYEQFF.

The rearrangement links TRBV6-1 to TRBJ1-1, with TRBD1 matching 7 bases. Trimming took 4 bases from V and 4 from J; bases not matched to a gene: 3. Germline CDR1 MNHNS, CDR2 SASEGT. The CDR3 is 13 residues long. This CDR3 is CASSVDRATEAFF. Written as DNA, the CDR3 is TGTGCCAGCAGTGTCGACAGGGCCACTGAAGCTTTCTTT.